These T cell receptor beta chains were read from a single sample in a study of type 1 regulatory T cells. TCRdb ran MiXCR on the reads and lists one entry per CDR3 protein. The sample comprises about 62,000 distinct CDR3 sequences, approximately 67% of which are singletons, and approximately 1.8% rests with the top ten. Their antigen targets remain unknown. The sequencing input was cultured non-Tr1 T cells, either the whole culture or a sorted T cell fraction (not recorded which). These receptors originate from a human donor in good health. CDR3s leave out the opening cysteine and the closing phenylalanine or tryptophan. Fields, in order: J gene, V gene, D gene, CDR3 protein. A D gene is named only where the DNA matches it firmly.

J gene: TRBJ1-1; V gene: TRBV7-2; D gene: .; CDR3 protein: ASLGGTANTEAF
J gene: TRBJ1-5; V gene: TRBV28; D gene: .; CDR3 protein: ASSFQAPTGEGPQH
J gene: TRBJ1-1; V gene: TRBV19; D gene: TRBD1; CDR3 protein: ASSPQQGRDTEAF
J gene: TRBJ2-2; V gene: TRBV7-2; D gene: .; CDR3 protein: ASSGLRKGHSRELF
J gene: TRBJ2-7; V gene: TRBV5-1; D gene: TRBD2; CDR3 protein: ASSLFKGAGGVYEQY
J gene: TRBJ2-5; V gene: TRBV19; D gene: .; CDR3 protein: ASSISRGRGQETQY
J gene: TRBJ2-1; V gene: TRBV11-2; D gene: .; CDR3 protein: ASSRFKAANEQF
J gene: TRBJ2-2; V gene: TRBV12-3/TRBV12-4; D gene: .; CDR3 protein: VSSLTGAGELF
J gene: TRBJ2-4; V gene: TRBV18; D gene: TRBD2; CDR3 protein: ASSPSSGRTKNIQY
J gene: TRBJ2-1; V gene: TRBV14; D gene: .; CDR3 protein: ASSHLRFNNEQF
J gene: TRBJ2-4; V gene: TRBV5-1; D gene: .; CDR3 protein: ASSLMAENIQY
J gene: TRBJ2-5; V gene: TRBV6-1; D gene: TRBD2; CDR3 protein: ASRATSGPQETQY
J gene: TRBJ1-2; V gene: TRBV5-1; D gene: .; CDR3 protein: ASSPLESNGYT
J gene: TRBJ2-7; V gene: TRBV6-1; D gene: .; CDR3 protein: ASRESAGRDEQY
J gene: TRBJ1-1; V gene: TRBV20-1; D gene: .; CDR3 protein: SASQGSLNTEAF
J gene: TRBJ1-6; V gene: TRBV7-2; D gene: .; CDR3 protein: ASSLANNSPLH
J gene: TRBJ1-5; V gene: TRBV6-5; D gene: .; CDR3 protein: ASSGSGFSNQPQH
J gene: TRBJ1-3; V gene: TRBV5-1; D gene: TRBD1; CDR3 protein: ASSVQGARAGNTIY
J gene: TRBJ2-2; V gene: TRBV7-2; D gene: TRBD2; CDR3 protein: ASSLEATSVTGELF
J gene: TRBJ1-2; V gene: TRBV7-9; D gene: .; CDR3 protein: ASSPRRYGYT
J gene: TRBJ1-4; V gene: TRBV20-1; D gene: TRBD1; CDR3 protein: SARAPGQGVEKLF
J gene: TRBJ2-5; V gene: TRBV5-1; D gene: .; CDR3 protein: ASSSGSSETQY
J gene: TRBJ2-7; V gene: TRBV5-1; D gene: .; CDR3 protein: ASSLAGREQY
J gene: TRBJ1-2; V gene: TRBV29-1; D gene: .; CDR3 protein: SAGYGYT
J gene: TRBJ1-2; V gene: TRBV29-1; D gene: .; CDR3 protein: SVERVYGYT
J gene: TRBJ2-6; V gene: TRBV5-4; D gene: TRBD2; CDR3 protein: ASSLAGLAASGANVLT
J gene: TRBJ1-1; V gene: TRBV4-3; D gene: .; CDR3 protein: ASSQDPGMYTEAF
J gene: TRBJ1-1; V gene: TRBV20-1; D gene: .; CDR3 protein: SAREYMRAQNTEAF
J gene: TRBJ2-2; V gene: TRBV5-1; D gene: .; CDR3 protein: ASSFGLPGELF
J gene: TRBJ2-3; V gene: TRBV15; D gene: .; CDR3 protein: ATTQRKGSPLY
J gene: TRBJ2-3; V gene: TRBV4-1; D gene: .; CDR3 protein: ASSQRLSGTDTQY
J gene: TRBJ1-1; V gene: TRBV7-8; D gene: .; CDR3 protein: ASSLVWITGNTEAF
J gene: TRBJ2-7; V gene: TRBV7-2; D gene: TRBD2; CDR3 protein: ASSLVPAGVSYEQY
J gene: TRBJ2-5; V gene: TRBV7-9; D gene: .; CDR3 protein: ASSLLSVGTLQETQY
J gene: TRBJ1-4; V gene: TRBV10-2; D gene: .; CDR3 protein: ASSVAAEKLF
J gene: TRBJ2-2; V gene: TRBV7-3; D gene: .; CDR3 protein: ASSPWNTGELF
J gene: TRBJ1-5; V gene: TRBV18; D gene: .; CDR3 protein: ASSHDKNQPQH
J gene: TRBJ2-7; V gene: TRBV4-2; D gene: .; CDR3 protein: ASSQAFGMARQASYEQY
J gene: TRBJ2-3; V gene: TRBV20-1; D gene: .; CDR3 protein: SAYYPVGEADTQY
J gene: TRBJ1-3; V gene: TRBV20-1; D gene: .; CDR3 protein: SATNRAGNTIY
J gene: TRBJ2-3; V gene: TRBV7-8; D gene: TRBD2; CDR3 protein: SSSLLTRGSTDTQY
J gene: TRBJ2-1; V gene: TRBV4-2; D gene: TRBD1; CDR3 protein: ASSQAGTGGRNEQF